This is a list of T cell receptor beta chains from one sample in a study of blood T cell repertoires in COVID-19. This table comes from immunoSEQ multiplex PCR, and its TCRdb copy is limited to in-frame clones, with some not included. The sample yields some 200,000 clones, roughly 80% seen once. Sequencing was done on a sample of peripheral blood. The source is a woman aged 60-70 years who had recovered from COVID-19. The CDR3 runs from the conserved cysteine through the conserved F or W. The order of the fields is V gene, CDR3 length, J gene, CDR3 protein.

v_gene: TRBV13
len: 14
j_gene: TRBJ1-1
CDR3aa: CASSGSDGGAEAFF

v_gene: TRBV21-1
len: 22
j_gene: TRBJ2-6
CDR3aa: CASSKTPRNPGGGGSGANVLTF

v_gene: TRBV30
len: 13
j_gene: TRBJ1-5
CDR3aa: CAWSVRSDQPQHF

v_gene: TRBV6-5
len: 13
j_gene: TRBJ2-3
CDR3aa: CASSPTLKDTQYF

v_gene: TRBV7-2
len: 15
j_gene: TRBJ1-5
CDR3aa: CASSLDGKYNQPQHF

v_gene: TRBV7-2
len: 14
j_gene: TRBJ2-4
CDR3aa: CASSGTGAKNIQYF

v_gene: TRBV20-1
len: 15
j_gene: TRBJ2-7
CDR3aa: CSASDVQGASYEQYF

v_gene: TRBV19
len: 13
j_gene: TRBJ1-1
CDR3aa: CASSQRGHTEAFF

v_gene: TRBV7-9
len: 14
j_gene: TRBJ1-2
CDR3aa: CASRELGGSYGYTF

v_gene: TRBV5-1
len: 14
j_gene: TRBJ1-2
CDR3aa: CASSLGTSDYGYTF

v_gene: TRBV25-1
len: 13
j_gene: TRBJ1-2
CDR3aa: CASSSIANYGYTF

v_gene: TRBV4-1
len: 16
j_gene: TRBJ2-2
CDR3aa: CASSQETSGGAGELFF

v_gene: TRBV13
len: 16
j_gene: TRBJ1-6
CDR3aa: CASSSEQGSYNSPLHF

v_gene: TRBV3-1/TRBV3-2
len: 15
j_gene: TRBJ2-5
CDR3aa: CASSQVTSGEETQYF

v_gene: TRBV20-1
len: 13
j_gene: TRBJ2-7
CDR3aa: CSASTSPAKEQYF

v_gene: TRBV6-5
len: 14
j_gene: TRBJ2-7
CDR3aa: CASRQRGGLYEQYF

v_gene: TRBV3-1/TRBV3-2
len: 16
j_gene: TRBJ2-1
CDR3aa: CASRLTSEGPYNEQFF

v_gene: TRBV18
len: 13
j_gene: TRBJ2-3
CDR3aa: CASSPFSGDTQYF

v_gene: TRBV5-1
len: 14
j_gene: TRBJ1-1
CDR3aa: CASSSNTGGTEAFF

v_gene: TRBV5-1
len: 15
j_gene: TRBJ1-2
CDR3aa: CASSPISGQGFGYTF

v_gene: TRBV5-6
len: 17
j_gene: TRBJ1-6
CDR3aa: CASSLAGDRAYNSPLHF

v_gene: TRBV5-6
len: 13
j_gene: TRBJ2-7
CDR3aa: CASSSGLPYEQYF

v_gene: TRBV11-2
len: 15
j_gene: TRBJ2-4
CDR3aa: CASSSVKGKGNIQYF

v_gene: TRBV6-5
len: 16
j_gene: TRBJ2-2
CDR3aa: CASSSPGQGSSGELFF

v_gene: TRBV19
len: 14
j_gene: TRBJ1-2
CDR3aa: CASSSRGNLYGYTF

v_gene: TRBV29-1
len: 12
j_gene: TRBJ1-5
CDR3aa: CSAGHPNQPQHF

v_gene: TRBV5-1
len: 15
j_gene: TRBJ2-3
CDR3aa: CASSLAGASTDTQYF

v_gene: TRBV6-6
len: 17
j_gene: TRBJ2-1
CDR3aa: CASSPLSSGGPKGEQFF

v_gene: TRBV4-1
len: 15
j_gene: TRBJ1-4
CDR3aa: CASSQEPGANEKLFF

v_gene: TRBV28
len: 15
j_gene: TRBJ2-5
CDR3aa: CASSFGLAVQETQYF

v_gene: TRBV29-1
len: 12
j_gene: TRBJ2-5
CDR3aa: CSGGGGLETQYF

v_gene: TRBV4-2
len: 19
j_gene: TRBJ2-1
CDR3aa: CASSQAVAGGRSSYNEQFF

v_gene: TRBV19
len: 15
j_gene: TRBJ1-5
CDR3aa: CASSPGTFSNQPQHF

v_gene: TRBV7-6
len: 18
j_gene: TRBJ2-1
CDR3aa: CASSLGPGLAGGFYEQFF

v_gene: TRBV4-1
len: 12
j_gene: TRBJ1-6
CDR3aa: CASSHPSSPLHF

v_gene: TRBV7-2
len: 14
j_gene: TRBJ2-4
CDR3aa: CASSPQGAEGIQYF

v_gene: TRBV30
len: 13
j_gene: TRBJ1-4
CDR3aa: CAWSVQEGEKLFF

v_gene: TRBV9
len: 14
j_gene: TRBJ1-2
CDR3aa: CASSPSVANYGYTF

v_gene: TRBV7-9
len: 14
j_gene: TRBJ2-6
CDR3aa: CASSHSSGANVLTF

v_gene: TRBV5-4
len: 16
j_gene: TRBJ2-6
CDR3aa: CASSLTGRSGANVLTF

v_gene: TRBV7-8
len: 14
j_gene: TRBJ1-1
CDR3aa: CASSHNRLGQQAFF

v_gene: TRBV7-9
len: 16
j_gene: TRBJ1-1
CDR3aa: CASSADMSVRRTEAFF

v_gene: TRBV9
len: 15
j_gene: TRBJ1-1
CDR3aa: CASSVAWGGNTEAFF

v_gene: TRBV10-2
len: 15
j_gene: TRBJ2-2
CDR3aa: CASSVTSVHTGELFF

v_gene: TRBV10-3
len: 15
j_gene: TRBJ1-1
CDR3aa: CAISGTQGTGTEAFF

v_gene: TRBV2
len: 15
j_gene: TRBJ2-7
CDR3aa: CASSDSASGYYEQYF